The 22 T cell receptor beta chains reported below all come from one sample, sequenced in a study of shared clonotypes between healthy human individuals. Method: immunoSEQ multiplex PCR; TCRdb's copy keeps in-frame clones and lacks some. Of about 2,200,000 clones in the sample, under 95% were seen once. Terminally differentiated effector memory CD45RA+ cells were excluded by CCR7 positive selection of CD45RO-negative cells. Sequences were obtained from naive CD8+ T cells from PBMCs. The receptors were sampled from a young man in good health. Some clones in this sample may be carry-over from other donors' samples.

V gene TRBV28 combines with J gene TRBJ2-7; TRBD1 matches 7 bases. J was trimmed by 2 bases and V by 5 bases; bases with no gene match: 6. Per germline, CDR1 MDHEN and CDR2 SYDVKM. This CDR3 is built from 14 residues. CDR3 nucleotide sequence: TGTGCCAGCAGTGGGACCGGGACAGCCTACGAGCAGTACTTC. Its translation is CASSGTGTAYEQYF.

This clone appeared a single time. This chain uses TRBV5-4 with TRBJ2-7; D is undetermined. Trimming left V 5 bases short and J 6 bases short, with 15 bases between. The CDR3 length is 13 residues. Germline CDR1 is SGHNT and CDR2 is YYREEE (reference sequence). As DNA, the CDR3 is TGTGCCAGCAGGGGTCAGCAGGTTTCCGAGCAGTACTTC. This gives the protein CASRGQQVSEQYF.

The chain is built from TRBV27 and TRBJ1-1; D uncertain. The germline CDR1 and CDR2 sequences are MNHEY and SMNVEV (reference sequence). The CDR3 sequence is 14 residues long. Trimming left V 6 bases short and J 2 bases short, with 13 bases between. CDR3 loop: CASSPRLVNTEAFF. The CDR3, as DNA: TGTGCCAGCAGCCCAAGATTGGTTAACACTGAAGCTTTCTTT.

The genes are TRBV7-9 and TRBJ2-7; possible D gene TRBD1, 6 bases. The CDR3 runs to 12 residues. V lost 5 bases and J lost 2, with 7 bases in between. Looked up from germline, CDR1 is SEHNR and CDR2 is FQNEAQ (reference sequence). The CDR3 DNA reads TGTGCCAGCAGCGGACAGACCTACGAGCAGTACTTC. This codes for CASSGQTYEQYF.

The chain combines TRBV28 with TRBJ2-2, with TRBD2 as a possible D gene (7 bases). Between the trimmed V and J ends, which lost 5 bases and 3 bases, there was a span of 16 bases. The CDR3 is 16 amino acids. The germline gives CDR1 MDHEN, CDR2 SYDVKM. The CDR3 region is CASSASGGLDTGELFF. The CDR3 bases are TGTGCCAGCAGTGCCTCGGGGGGCCTGGACACCGGGGAGCTGTTTTTT.

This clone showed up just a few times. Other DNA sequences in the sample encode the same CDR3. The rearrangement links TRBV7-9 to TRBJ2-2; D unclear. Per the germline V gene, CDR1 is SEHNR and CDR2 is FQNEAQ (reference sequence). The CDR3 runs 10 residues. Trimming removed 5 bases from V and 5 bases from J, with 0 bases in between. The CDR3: CASSTGELFF. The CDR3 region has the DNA TGTGCCAGCAGCACCGGGGAGCTGTTTTTT.

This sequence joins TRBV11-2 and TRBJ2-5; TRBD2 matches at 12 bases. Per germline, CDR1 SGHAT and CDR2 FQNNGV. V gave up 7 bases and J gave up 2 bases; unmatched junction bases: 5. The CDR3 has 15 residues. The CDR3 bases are TGTGCCAGCACCCGGGGACTAGCGGGTCAAGAGACCCAGTACTTC. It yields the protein CASTRGLAGQETQYF.

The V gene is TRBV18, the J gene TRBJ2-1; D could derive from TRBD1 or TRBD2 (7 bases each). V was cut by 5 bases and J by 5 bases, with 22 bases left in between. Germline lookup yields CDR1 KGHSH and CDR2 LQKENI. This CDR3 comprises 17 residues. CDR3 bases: TGTGCCAGCTCATACAGGGAGGGGGCCCCTATAGACAATGAGCAGTTCTTC. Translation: CASSYREGAPIDNEQFF.

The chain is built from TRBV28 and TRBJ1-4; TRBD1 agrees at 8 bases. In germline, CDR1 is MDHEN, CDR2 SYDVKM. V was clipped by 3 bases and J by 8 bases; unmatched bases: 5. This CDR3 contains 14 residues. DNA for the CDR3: TGTGCCAGCAGTTTCTTCGGACAGGGAGAAAAACTGTTTTTT. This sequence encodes CASSFFGQGEKLFF.

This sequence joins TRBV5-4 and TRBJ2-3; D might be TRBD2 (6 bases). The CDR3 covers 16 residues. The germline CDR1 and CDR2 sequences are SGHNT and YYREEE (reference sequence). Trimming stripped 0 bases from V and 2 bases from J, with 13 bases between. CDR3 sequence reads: CASSLASLANTDTQYF. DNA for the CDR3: TGTGCCAGCAGCTTGGCCAGTCTAGCGAACACAGATACGCAGTATTTT.

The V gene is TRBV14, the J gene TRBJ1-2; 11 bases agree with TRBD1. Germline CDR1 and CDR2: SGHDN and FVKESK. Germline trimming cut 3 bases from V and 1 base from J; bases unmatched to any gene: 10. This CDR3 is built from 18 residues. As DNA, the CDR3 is TGTGCCAGCAGCCATTCCTCTTCGGGACAGGGGGTTAACTATGGCTACACCTTC. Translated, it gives CASSHSSSGQGVNYGYTF.

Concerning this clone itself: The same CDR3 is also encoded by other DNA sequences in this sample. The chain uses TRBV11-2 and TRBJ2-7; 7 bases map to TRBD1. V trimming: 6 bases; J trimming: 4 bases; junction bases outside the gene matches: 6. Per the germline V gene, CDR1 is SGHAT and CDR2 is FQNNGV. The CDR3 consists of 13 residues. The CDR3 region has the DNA TGTGCCAGCAGTTCCGGGACAGATTACGAGCAGTACTTC. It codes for CASSSGTDYEQYF. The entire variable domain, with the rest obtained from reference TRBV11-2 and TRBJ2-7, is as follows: EAGVAQSPRYKIIEKRQSVAFWCNPISGHATLYWYQQILGQGPKLLIQFQNNGVVDDSQLPKDRFSAERLKGVDSTLKIQPAKLEDSAVYLCASSSGTDYEQYFGPGTRLTVT.

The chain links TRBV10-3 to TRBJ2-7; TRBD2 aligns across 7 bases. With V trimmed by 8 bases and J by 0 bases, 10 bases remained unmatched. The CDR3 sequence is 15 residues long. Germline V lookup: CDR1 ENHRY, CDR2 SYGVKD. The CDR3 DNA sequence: TGTGCCATCTCACCTCCTAGCGGTCCCTCCTACGAGCAGTACTTC. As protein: CAISPPSGPSYEQYF.

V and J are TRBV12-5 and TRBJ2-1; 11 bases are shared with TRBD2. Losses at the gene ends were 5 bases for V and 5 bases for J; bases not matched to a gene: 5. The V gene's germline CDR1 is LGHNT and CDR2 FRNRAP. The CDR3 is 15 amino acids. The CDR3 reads CASGVTSGSHNEQFF. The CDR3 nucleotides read TGTGCTAGTGGTGTTACTAGCGGGAGCCACAATGAGCAGTTCTTC.

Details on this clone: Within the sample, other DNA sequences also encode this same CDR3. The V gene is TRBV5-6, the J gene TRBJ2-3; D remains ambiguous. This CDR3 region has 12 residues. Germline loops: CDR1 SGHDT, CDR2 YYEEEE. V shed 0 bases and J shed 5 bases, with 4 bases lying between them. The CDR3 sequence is CASSLGLDTQYF. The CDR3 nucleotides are TGTGCCAGCAGCTTGGGATTAGATACGCAGTATTTT.

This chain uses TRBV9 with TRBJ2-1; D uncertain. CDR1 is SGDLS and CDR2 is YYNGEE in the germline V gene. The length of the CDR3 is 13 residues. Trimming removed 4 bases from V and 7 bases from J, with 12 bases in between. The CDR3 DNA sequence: TGTGCCAGCAGCACACTCCCCGGGAATGAGCAGTTCTTC. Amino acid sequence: CASSTLPGNEQFF.

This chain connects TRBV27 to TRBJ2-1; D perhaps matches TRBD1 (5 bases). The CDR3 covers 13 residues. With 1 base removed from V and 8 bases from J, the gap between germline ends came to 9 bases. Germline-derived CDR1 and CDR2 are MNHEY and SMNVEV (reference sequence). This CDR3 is CASSLLWGHEQFF. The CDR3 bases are TGTGCCAGCAGTTTATTATGGGGCCATGAGCAGTTCTTC.

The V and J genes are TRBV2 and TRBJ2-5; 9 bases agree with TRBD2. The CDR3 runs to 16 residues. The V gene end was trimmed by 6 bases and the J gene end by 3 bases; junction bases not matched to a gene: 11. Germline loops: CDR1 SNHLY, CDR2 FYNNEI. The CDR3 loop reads CASRTSRAGGEETQYF. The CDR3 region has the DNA TGTGCCAGCAGGACCAGCCGGGCGGGAGGGGAAGAGACCCAGTACTTC.

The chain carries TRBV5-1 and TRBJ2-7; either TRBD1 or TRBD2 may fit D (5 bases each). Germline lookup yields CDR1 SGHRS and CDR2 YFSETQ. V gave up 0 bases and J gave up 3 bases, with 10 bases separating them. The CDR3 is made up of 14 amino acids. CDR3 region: CASSLVWDDYEQYF. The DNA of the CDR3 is TGCGCCAGCAGCTTGGTGTGGGACGACTACGAGCAGTACTTC.

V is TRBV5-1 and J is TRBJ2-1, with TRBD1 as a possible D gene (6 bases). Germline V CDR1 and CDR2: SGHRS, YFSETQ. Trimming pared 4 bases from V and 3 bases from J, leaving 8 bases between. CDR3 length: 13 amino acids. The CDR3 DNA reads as TGCGCCAGCAGCATGGACAGCTACAATGAGCAGTTCTTC. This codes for CASSMDSYNEQFF.

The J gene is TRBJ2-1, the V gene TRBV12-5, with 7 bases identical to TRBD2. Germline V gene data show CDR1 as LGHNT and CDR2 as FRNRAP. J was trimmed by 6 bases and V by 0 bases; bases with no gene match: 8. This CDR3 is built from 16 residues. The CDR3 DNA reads TGTGCTAGTGGTTTGGTTATAGGACTAGGATCCAATGAGCAGTTCTTC. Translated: CASGLVIGLGSNEQFF.

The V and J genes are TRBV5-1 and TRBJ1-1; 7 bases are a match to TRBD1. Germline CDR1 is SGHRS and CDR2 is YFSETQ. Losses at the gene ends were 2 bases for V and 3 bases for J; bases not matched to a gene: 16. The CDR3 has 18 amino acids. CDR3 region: CASSFGVMAGGLDTEAFF. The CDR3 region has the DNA TGCGCCAGCAGCTTTGGCGTCATGGCAGGGGGACTGGACACTGAAGCTTTCTTT.